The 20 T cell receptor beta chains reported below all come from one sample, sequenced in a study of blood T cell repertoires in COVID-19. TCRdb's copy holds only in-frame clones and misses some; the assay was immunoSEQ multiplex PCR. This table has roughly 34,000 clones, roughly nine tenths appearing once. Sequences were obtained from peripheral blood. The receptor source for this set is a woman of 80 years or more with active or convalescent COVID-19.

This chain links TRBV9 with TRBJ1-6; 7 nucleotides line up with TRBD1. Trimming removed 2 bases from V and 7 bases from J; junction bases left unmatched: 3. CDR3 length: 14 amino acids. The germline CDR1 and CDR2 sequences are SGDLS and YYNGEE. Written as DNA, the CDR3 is TGTGCCAGCAGCGTCGGACAGGAAAATTCACCCCTCCACTTT. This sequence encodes CASSVGQENSPLHF.

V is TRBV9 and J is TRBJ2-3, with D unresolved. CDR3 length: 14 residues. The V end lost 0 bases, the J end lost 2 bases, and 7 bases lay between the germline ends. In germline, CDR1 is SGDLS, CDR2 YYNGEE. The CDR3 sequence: CASSVVTNTDTQYF. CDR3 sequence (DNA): TGTGCCAGCAGCGTAGTAACAAACACAGATACGCAGTATTTT.

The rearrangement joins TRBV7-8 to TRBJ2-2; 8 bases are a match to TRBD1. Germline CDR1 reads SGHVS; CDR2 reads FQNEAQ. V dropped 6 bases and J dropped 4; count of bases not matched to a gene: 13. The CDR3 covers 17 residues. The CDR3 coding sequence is TGTGCCAGCAGTGCTACAGGGGGAAGGATTAGCACCGGGGAGCTGTTTTTT. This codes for CASSATGGRISTGELFF.

The CDR3 region is CASKGQGVTGQYF. The CDR3 region has the DNA TGTGCCAGCAAGGGACAGGGAGTAACCGGGCAGTACTTC. The chain carries TRBV11-2 and TRBJ2-7; TRBD1 agrees at 9 bases. Germline V CDR1 and CDR2: SGHAT, FQNNGV. Losses at the gene ends were 7 bases for V and 9 bases for J; bases not matched to a gene: 10. The CDR3 is made up of 13 amino acids. Drawing the rest from reference TRBV11-2 and TRBJ2-7, the complete variable domain is EAGVAQSPRYKIIEKRQSVAFWCNPISGHATLYWYQQILGQGPKLLIQFQNNGVVDDSQLPKDRFSAERLKGVDSTLKIQPAKLEDSAVYLCASKGQGVTGQYFGPGTRLTVT.

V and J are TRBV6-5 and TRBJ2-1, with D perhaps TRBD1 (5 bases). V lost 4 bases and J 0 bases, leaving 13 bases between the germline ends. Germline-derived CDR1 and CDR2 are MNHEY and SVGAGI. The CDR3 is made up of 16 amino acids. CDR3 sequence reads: CASSSTGFSSYNEQFF. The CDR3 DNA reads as TGTGCCAGCAGTTCCACAGGTTTTAGCTCCTACAATGAGCAGTTCTTC.

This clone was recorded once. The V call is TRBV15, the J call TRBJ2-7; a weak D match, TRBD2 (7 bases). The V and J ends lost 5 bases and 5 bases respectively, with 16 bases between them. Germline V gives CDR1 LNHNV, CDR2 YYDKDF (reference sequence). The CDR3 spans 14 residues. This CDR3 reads CATSPGGRGHEQYF. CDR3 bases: TGTGCCACCAGCCCCGGTGGGCGGGGGCACGAGCAGTACTTC.

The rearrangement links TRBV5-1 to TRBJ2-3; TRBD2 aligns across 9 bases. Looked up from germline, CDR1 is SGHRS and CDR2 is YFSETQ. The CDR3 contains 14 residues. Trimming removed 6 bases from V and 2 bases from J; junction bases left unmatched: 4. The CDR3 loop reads CASNLAGHTDTQYF. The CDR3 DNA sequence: TGCGCCAGCAACCTAGCGGGGCACACAGATACGCAGTATTTT.

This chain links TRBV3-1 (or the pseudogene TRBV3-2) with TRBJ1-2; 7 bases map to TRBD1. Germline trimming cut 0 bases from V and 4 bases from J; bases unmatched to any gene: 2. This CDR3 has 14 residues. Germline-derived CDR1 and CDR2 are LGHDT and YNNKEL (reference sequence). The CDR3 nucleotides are TGTGCCAGCAGCCAAGAGACAGGGATCTATGGCTACACCTTC. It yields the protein CASSQETGIYGYTF.

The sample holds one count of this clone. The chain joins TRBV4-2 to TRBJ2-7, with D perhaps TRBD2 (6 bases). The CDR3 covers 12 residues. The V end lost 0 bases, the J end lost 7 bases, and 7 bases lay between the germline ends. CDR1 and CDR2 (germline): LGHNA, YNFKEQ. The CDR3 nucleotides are TGTGCCAGCAGCCAAGATCGGGGGGAGCAGTACTTC. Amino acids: CASSQDRGEQYF.

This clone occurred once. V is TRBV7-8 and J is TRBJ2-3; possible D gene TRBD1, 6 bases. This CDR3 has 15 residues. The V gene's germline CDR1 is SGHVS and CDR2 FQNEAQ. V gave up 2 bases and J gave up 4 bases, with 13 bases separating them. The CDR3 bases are TGTGCCAGCAGCTTAAAGGGCAGGGGAGCAGATACGCAGTATTTT. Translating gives CASSLKGRGADTQYF.

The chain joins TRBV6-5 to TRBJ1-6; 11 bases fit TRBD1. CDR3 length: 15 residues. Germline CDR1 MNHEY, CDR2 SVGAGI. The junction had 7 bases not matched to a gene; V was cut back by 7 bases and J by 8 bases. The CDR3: CASNRDRGLDSPLHF. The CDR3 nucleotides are TGTGCCAGCAATCGGGACAGGGGGTTAGATTCACCCCTCCACTTT.

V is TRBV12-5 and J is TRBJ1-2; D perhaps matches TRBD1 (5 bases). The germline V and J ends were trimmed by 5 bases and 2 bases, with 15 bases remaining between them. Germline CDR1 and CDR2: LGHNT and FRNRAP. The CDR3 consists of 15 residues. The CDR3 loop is CASGIAPGGNYGYTF. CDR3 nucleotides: TGTGCTAGTGGTATTGCCCCCGGGGGAAACTATGGCTACACCTTC. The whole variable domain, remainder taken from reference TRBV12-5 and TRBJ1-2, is DARVTQTPRHKVTEMGQEVTMRCQPILGHNTVFWYRQTMMQGLELLAYFRNRAPLDDSGMPKDRFSAEMPDATLATLKIQPSEPRDSAVYFCASGIAPGGNYGYTFGSGTRLTVV.

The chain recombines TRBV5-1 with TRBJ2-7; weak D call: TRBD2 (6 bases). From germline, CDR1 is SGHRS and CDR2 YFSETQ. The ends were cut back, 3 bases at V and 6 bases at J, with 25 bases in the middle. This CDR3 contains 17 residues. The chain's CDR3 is CASSSPRIGGAAIEQYF. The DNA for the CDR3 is TGCGCCAGCAGCTCCCCCCGTATAGGCGGGGCAGCCATCGAGCAGTACTTC.

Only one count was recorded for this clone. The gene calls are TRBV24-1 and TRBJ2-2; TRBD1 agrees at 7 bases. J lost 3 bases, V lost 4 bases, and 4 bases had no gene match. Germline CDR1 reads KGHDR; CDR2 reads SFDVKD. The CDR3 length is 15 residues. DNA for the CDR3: TGTGCCACCAGTGACACGACAGGGTACACCGGGGAGCTGTTTTTT. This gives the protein CATSDTTGYTGELFF.

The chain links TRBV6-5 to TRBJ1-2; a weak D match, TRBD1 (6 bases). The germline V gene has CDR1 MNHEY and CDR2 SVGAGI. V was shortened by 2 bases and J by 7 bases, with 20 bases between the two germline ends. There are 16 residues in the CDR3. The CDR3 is CASSYGGQPEGRGYTF. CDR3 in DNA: TGTGCCAGCAGTTACGGTGGACAGCCCGAAGGACGTGGCTACACCTTC.

The CDR3 spells CASSPPSLAGTDTQYF. CDR3 sequence (DNA): TGCGCCAGCAGCCCGCCCTCACTAGCGGGGACAGATACGCAGTATTTT. This chain uses TRBV5-1 with TRBJ2-3; TRBD2 agrees at 10 bases. V shed 4 bases, J shed 3 bases, and the junction held 8 bases outside the gene matches. Germline-derived CDR1 and CDR2 are SGHRS and YFSETQ. The length of the CDR3 is 16 residues.

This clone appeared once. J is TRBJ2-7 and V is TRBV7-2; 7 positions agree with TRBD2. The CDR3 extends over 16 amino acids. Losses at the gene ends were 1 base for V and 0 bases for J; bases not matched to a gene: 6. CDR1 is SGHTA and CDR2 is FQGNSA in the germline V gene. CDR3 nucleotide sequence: TGTGCCAGCAGCTTAGGTGGGGGGGTTAGCTCCTACGAGCAGTACTTC. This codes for CASSLGGGVSSYEQYF.

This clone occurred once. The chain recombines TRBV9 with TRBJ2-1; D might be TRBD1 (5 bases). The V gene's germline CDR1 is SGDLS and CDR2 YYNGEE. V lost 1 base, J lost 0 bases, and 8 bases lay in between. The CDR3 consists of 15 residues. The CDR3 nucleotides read TGTGCCAGCAGCGTAACAGGCGTCTCCTACAATGAGCAGTTCTTC. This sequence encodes CASSVTGVSYNEQFF.

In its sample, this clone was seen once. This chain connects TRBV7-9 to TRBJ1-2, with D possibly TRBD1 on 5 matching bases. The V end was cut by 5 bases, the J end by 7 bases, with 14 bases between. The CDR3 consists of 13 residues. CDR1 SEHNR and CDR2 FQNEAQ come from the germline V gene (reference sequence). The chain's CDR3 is CASSPQGLVGYTF. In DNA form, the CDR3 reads TGTGCCAGCAGCCCGCAGGGCTTGGTTGGCTACACCTTC.

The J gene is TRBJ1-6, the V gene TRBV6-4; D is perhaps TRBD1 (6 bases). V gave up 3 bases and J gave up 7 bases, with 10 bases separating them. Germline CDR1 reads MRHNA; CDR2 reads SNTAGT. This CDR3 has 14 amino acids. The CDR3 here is CASSDSGTNSPLHF. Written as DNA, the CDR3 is TGTGCCAGCAGTGATAGCGGGACAAATTCACCCCTCCACTTT.